The T cell receptor beta chain described here comes from a study of T cells in Graves' hyperthyroidism and ophthalmopathy (dated by TCRdb to between 2018 and 2020). Context from the whole study: A discovery cohort of approximately 100 patients, roughly 40 with Graves' ophthalmopathy and over 55 with stable Graves' hyperthyroidism, was used to find distinguishing TCR V-J signatures. Prospective prediction of ophthalmopathy was tested in an independent validation cohort consisting of some 20 hyperthyroidism patients and some 15 patients who later progressed to ophthalmopathy. The 75 to 100 discovery patients were divided at random into training and test sets in a 7:3 ratio. The study also compared thyroid tissue and blood T-cell repertoires from about 6 Graves' hyperthyroidism patients. After blood sampling, hyperthyroidism patients were treated with methimazole at a starting dose of 30 mg daily, and ophthalmopathy patients were treated with high-dose intravenous methylprednisolone. According to the paper, TCR Vbeta CDR3 sequencing was carried out on 135 peripheral blood samples, which came from some 41 ophthalmopathy, 75 or so hyperthyroidism and around 17 progressor patients.

Study-level results and caveats: Sample size was not statistically predetermined, and investigators were not blinded to group allocation. A 13 V-J signature model separated ophthalmopathy from stable hyperthyroidism, with approximately 86% sensitivity and about 81% specificity in cross-validation and 80%/75% in testing. Most expanded thyroid clonotypes (frequency above 0.001) were also detected in blood, a finding suggesting that blood repertoires may reflect thyroid immune responses. During validation, the model predicted progression to ophthalmopathy a median of approximately 6.5 months ahead of onset, with almost 71% sensitivity and almost 75% specificity.

TCR beta CDR3 regions were amplified from RNA transcripts. A first-round RT-PCR of the TCR CDR3 used the HTBI primer set with the Qiagen OneStep RT-PCR kit. Libraries were constructed in a second round of multiplex PCR, after which size selection and purification were carried out. The libraries were sequenced on an Illumina HiSeq2000 using paired-end 100 bp reads. The published analysis was carried out like this. Raw data were processed with SOAPnuke, discarding reads with adapters, uncalled bases, mean Phred below 15, or no exact constant-primer or identifier match. High-quality paired reads were merged with COPE v1.2.5, and unique nucleotide sequences were defined as clonotypes. MiTCR v1.1 was used to align the clonotypes against IMGT TRBV, TRBD and TRBJ reference segments. The analysis was restricted to V-J combinations with a frequency above 0.0001, which together covered over 99% of the repertoires. A TCS score was defined as the ratio between F50 (clonal expansion) and ExV (chaos), using BLOSUM62-based TCRdist between CDR3 peptides within each V-J. Welch's t-statistics and random forest reduced just over 500 V-J features to some 14, which were used in a naive Bayes classifier (R e1071). The similarity between thyroid and blood repertoires was quantified using the Morisita-Horn index. The public reads were run again by TCRdb, first through fastp at Q25 and then through MiXCR, and only productive beta chains were kept. Each record represents a unique CDR3 protein, reported with the most common genes and DNA among its rows. The V and J calls were determined by TCRdb, not by the authors. Recorded for this sample are around 660,000 distinct CDR3 sequences; 45% of them occurred a single time. Clones ranked in the top ten supply approximately 7.2% of the sample.

Patients with uncontrolled infections, other autoimmune diseases, pregnancy or lactation were excluded. Diagnoses relied on clinical symptoms, serum thyroxine and TRAb, thyroid ultrasound and orbital computed tomography. Trizol reagent was used to extract total RNA, and RNA quality was then checked on an Agilent 2100 Bioanalyzer. On this clonotype: Its recognized antigen is unknown. Base qualities are not provided; no much larger clone lies one nucleotide away.

Measured from the cysteine to the phenylalanine, the CDR3 is 16 residues long. Here the CDR3 DNA is all that survives: 48 bases in frame from base 1. Trimmed from V: 3 bases; trimmed from J: 7 bases; junction bases lacking a gene match: 12. For CDR1 and CDR2, the germline V gene (reference sequence) lists SEHNR and FQNEAQ. The origin of this receptor is an adult man with Graves' disease, either hyperthyroidism or ophthalmopathy (not recorded which). The sequenced sample was peripheral blood or thyroid tissue (not recorded which). The rearrangement joined TRBV7-9 to TRBJ2-7, and 10 junction bases match TRBD1. The DNA sequence follows: TGTGCCAGCAGCTTCCGGGACAGGGGATTGGTGGGTGAGCAGTACTTC. It encodes CASSFRDRGLVGEQYF.